Each of the 14 T cell receptor beta chains below was sequenced from the same sample in a study of blood T cell repertoires in COVID-19. The table came from immunoSEQ multiplex PCR; TCRdb's copy has only in-frame clones and leaves some out. Among about 310,000 clones, about nine tenths were seen once, and the ten largest hold 1%. The sequenced sample was peripheral blood. All receptors derive from a man in his fifties or sixties with active or convalescent COVID-19.

The CDR3: CASSPLRTSGKTDTQYF. In DNA, the CDR3 is TGTGCCAGTAGTCCCCTCCGGACTAGCGGGAAAACAGATACGCAGTATTTT. V is TRBV19 and J is TRBJ2-3; TRBD2 aligns across 12 bases. Looked up from germline, CDR1 is LNHDA and CDR2 is SQIVND (reference sequence). Trimming took 5 bases from V and 3 from J; bases not matched to a gene: 9. The CDR3 is made up of 17 amino acids.

The chain carries TRBV10-3 and TRBJ1-2; weak D call: TRBD1 (6 bases). Germline lookup yields CDR1 ENHRY and CDR2 SYGVKD. Between the trimmed V and J ends, which lost 4 bases and 4 bases, there was a span of 19 bases. This CDR3 region has 16 residues. The CDR3 coding sequence is TGTGCCATCAGTGGACTCTCGTCAGGGGACCGCTATGGCTACACCTTC. Its translation is CAISGLSSGDRYGYTF.

The rearrangement links TRBV7-9 to TRBJ2-5; a possible D gene is TRBD2 (5 bases). The CDR3 spans 14 residues. CDR1 SEHNR and CDR2 FQNEAQ come from the germline V gene (reference sequence). V was clipped by 5 bases and J by 0 bases, with 10 bases between them. The CDR3 protein is CASSPYSDQETQYF. DNA of the CDR3: TGTGCCAGCAGCCCGTATAGCGACCAAGAGACCCAGTACTTC.

The chain recombines TRBV18 with TRBJ2-7, with 9 bases matching TRBD1. The CDR3 contains 15 residues. Germline CDR1 KGHSH, CDR2 LQKENI. The V gene end was trimmed by 3 bases and the J gene end by 0 bases; junction bases not matched to a gene: 3. The DNA of the CDR3 is TGTGCCAGCTCACCGGGGACAGGGCGCTCCTACGAGCAGTACTTC. As protein: CASSPGTGRSYEQYF. The whole variable domain, filled in from reference TRBV18 and TRBJ2-7, reads NAGVMQNPRHLVRRRGQEARLRCSPMKGHSHVYWYRQLPEEGLKFMVYLQKENIIDESGMPKERFSAEFPKEGPSILRIQQVVRGDSAAYFCASSPGTGRSYEQYFGPGTRLTVT.

This chain connects TRBV15 to TRBJ2-7; 8 bases match TRBD1. From germline, CDR1 is LNHNV and CDR2 YYDKDF (reference sequence). The CDR3 has 15 amino acids. With V trimmed by 3 bases and J by 5 bases, 9 bases remained unmatched. CDR3 residues: CATSSGQGGFHEQYF. CDR3 nucleotide sequence: TGTGCCACCAGCAGTGGACAGGGAGGTTTCCACGAGCAGTACTTC.

This sequence joins TRBV19 and TRBJ1-4; tentative D call: TRBD1 (6 bases). Looked up from germline, CDR1 is LNHDA and CDR2 is SQIVND (reference sequence). This CDR3 comprises 14 residues. Trimming shortened V by 3 bases and J by 8 bases, and 13 bases separated the two germline ends. The DNA of the CDR3 is TGTGCCAGTAGTATCAATCGGGACACCGAAAAACTGTTTTTT. As protein: CASSINRDTEKLFF. Full variable domain (outside the CDR3, taken from reference TRBV19 and TRBJ1-4): DGGITQSPKYLFRKEGQNVTLSCEQNLNHDAMYWYRQDPGQGLRLIYYSQIVNDFQKGDIAEGYSVSREKKESFPLTVTSAQKNPTAFYLCASSINRDTEKLFFGSGTQLSVL.

The V and J genes are TRBV6-2 or TRBV6-3 and TRBJ1-5; 8 bases are a match to TRBD1. Germline loops: CDR1 MNHEY, CDR2 SVGEGT. V lost 4 bases, J lost 7 bases, and 6 bases stayed unmatched. The CDR3 has 14 amino acids. The CDR3 spells CASSSGGERQPQHF. The CDR3 bases are TGTGCCAGCAGTTCAGGGGGCGAGCGCCAGCCCCAGCATTTT.

The chain links TRBV15 to TRBJ2-2; D perhaps matches TRBD1 (6 bases). CDR3 size: 16 residues. Germline values: CDR1 LNHNV, CDR2 YYDKDF (reference sequence). V lost 1 base and J 1 base, leaving 10 bases between the germline ends. The DNA for the CDR3 is TGTGCCACCAGCAGAGGGGGGCTTGGGAACACCGGGGAGCTGTTTTTT. This translates into CATSRGGLGNTGELFF.

This clone was counted a single time. This chain links TRBV3-1 (or the pseudogene TRBV3-2) with TRBJ2-5; the D gene is possibly TRBD1 (6 bases). Looked up from germline, CDR1 is LGHDT and CDR2 is YNNKEL (reference sequence). The ends were cut back, 8 bases at V and 3 bases at J, with 13 bases in the middle. This CDR3 has 13 amino acids. The CDR3: CASARGGEETQYF. CDR3 sequence (DNA): TGTGCCAGCGCTAGAGGGGGAGAAGAGACCCAGTACTTC.

V is TRBV9 and J is TRBJ2-1; 8 bases are shared with TRBD2. CDR1 SGDLS and CDR2 YYNGEE come from the germline V gene. V was clipped by 2 bases and J by 2 bases; unmatched bases: 3. CDR3 length equals 15 residues. The CDR3 sequence: CASSVSGETYNEQFF. In DNA, the CDR3 is TGTGCCAGCAGCGTTAGCGGGGAGACCTACAATGAGCAGTTCTTC. The variable domain in full, with the rest retrieved from reference TRBV9 and TRBJ2-1, is DSGVTQTPKHLITATGQRVTLRCSPRSGDLSVYWYQQSLDQGLQFLIQYYNGEERAKGNILERFSAQQFPDLHSELNLSSLELGDSALYFCASSVSGETYNEQFFGPGTRLTVL.

This clone was counted a few times. The chain has TRBV21-1 and TRBJ2-7; TRBD1, the table's D call, lacks a check against the DNA. TRBV21-1 is classified as a pseudogene. The CDR3 sequence is 16 residues long. In DNA, the CDR3 is TGTGCCAGCAGCAACAACCGGACAGGGGCCTCCTACGAGCAGTACTTC. It codes for CASSNNRTGASYEQYF.

The chain couples TRBV28 to TRBJ1-1; 7 bases are a match to TRBD1. The V gene end was trimmed by 3 bases and the J gene end by 2 bases; junction bases not matched to a gene: 15. This CDR3 spans 18 amino acids. Looked up from germline, CDR1 is MDHEN and CDR2 is SYDVKM. CDR3 nucleotide sequence: TGTGCCAGCAGTTTCCACCCACGCCGGGACAGAGAAAACACTGAAGCTTTCTTT. Translated, it gives CASSFHPRRDRENTEAFF.

The V gene is TRBV7-2, the J gene TRBJ2-3; TRBD2 aligns across 9 bases. The CDR3 length is 15 residues. J was trimmed by 4 bases and V by 3 bases; bases with no gene match: 5. The germline gives CDR1 SGHTA, CDR2 FQGNSA. CDR3 DNA: TGTGCCAGCAGCTTTGCGGGGGGGCGGGCAGATACGCAGTATTTT. Translation: CASSFAGGRADTQYF. Full variable domain (rest looked up from reference TRBV7-2 and TRBJ2-3): GAGVSQSPSNKVTEKGKDVELRCDPISGHTALYWYRQSLGQGLEFLIYFQGNSAPDKSGLPSDRFSAERTGGSVSTLTIQRTQQEDSAVYLCASSFAGGRADTQYFGPGTRLTVL.

The chain couples TRBV29-1 to TRBJ2-3; 8 bases line up with TRBD1. V lost 6 bases and J lost 1; bases outside the gene matches: 9. CDR1 is SQVTM and CDR2 is ANQGSEA in the germline V gene. The CDR3 extends over 15 amino acids. The CDR3 sequence: CSVAQDRVGTDTQYF. The CDR3 DNA reads TGCAGCGTCGCCCAGGACAGGGTGGGCACAGATACGCAGTATTTT.